This T cell receptor (beta chain) was profiled in a study of T-cell reconstitution after alpha-beta-depleted transplantation in children. This clonotype showed up many times. The antigen remains undetermined. Regarding the study as a whole: T-cell counts and diversity at one year following transplant were attributed mainly to newly produced T cells. Surviving recipient T cells and thymic progenitors underlay high day-60 TCRbeta diversity in some patients.

This sample's TCRbeta library carried unique molecular identifier barcodes. TCRdb redid the calling of the PCR reads with MiXCR, one entry per CDR3 protein. The sample consists of over 200,000 distinct CDR3 sequences, 7% to 9% of them appearing once. The CDR3 extends over 13 amino acids. CDR1 and CDR2 (germline): SGHTA, FQGNSA. V lost 5 bases and J lost 1, with 8 bases in between. The TCR originated in a male patient aged 2 to 9 who had a stem cell transplant for acute myeloid leukemia, so the T cells may come from the graft donor. The V and J genes are TRBV7-2 and TRBJ1-1; perhaps TRBD1 as D (5 bases). Sequences were derived from PBMCs, mostly from graft donor cells, sampled 360 days after TCRalphabeta/CD19-depleted stem cell transplant. DNA of the CDR3: TGTGCCAGCAGCGCCCAGGGGAACACTGAAGCTTTCTTT. Its translation is CASSAQGNTEAFF.